The 12 T cell receptor beta chains reported below all come from one sample, sequenced in a study of T cells in localized non-small cell lung cancer. Here immunoSEQ multiplex PCR was the method, and the copy in TCRdb shows in-frame clones only, minus some. The table has about 52,000 clones, around 80% seen once. The starting material was PBMCs, obtained before any cancer treatment. The receptor set was obtained from a woman between 35 and 70 years old with stage II lung adenocarcinoma.

V is TRBV5-1 and J is TRBJ2-1; D is possibly TRBD1 (5 bases). The CDR3 covers 15 residues. Germline V gene data show CDR1 as SGHRS and CDR2 as YFSETQ. Trimming stripped 0 bases from V and 3 bases from J, with 10 bases between. The CDR3 region has the DNA TGCGCCAGCAGCTTGGAGTGGACAATCTACAATGAGCAGTTCTTC. It specifies CASSLEWTIYNEQFF.

The V gene is TRBV10-3, the J gene TRBJ1-2; D call uncertain. The CDR3 has 13 amino acids. With 2 bases removed from V and 1 base from J, the gap between germline ends came to 5 bases. Germline CDR1 reads ENHRY; CDR2 reads SYGVKD. The CDR3 region is CAISEKDNYGYTF. The CDR3 DNA sequence: TGTGCCATCAGTGAGAAAGATAACTATGGCTACACCTTC.

The chain employs TRBV6-6 and TRBJ1-5, with D perhaps TRBD1 (6 bases). V gave up 8 bases and J gave up 1 base, with 9 bases separating them. The germline V gene has CDR1 MNHNY and CDR2 SVGAGI (reference sequence). The CDR3 is 13 amino acids. This CDR3 reads CASQGSSNQPQHF. The CDR3 coding sequence is TGTGCCAGCCAGGGGTCCAGCAATCAGCCCCAGCATTTT.

V is TRBV11-2 and J is TRBJ2-7, with D possibly being TRBD2 (5 bases). The CDR3 spans 13 residues. The V end was cut by 5 bases, the J end by 6 bases, with 14 bases between. Germline values: CDR1 SGHAT, CDR2 FQNNGV. CDR3 in DNA: TGTGCCAGCAGCACCTTGAGGGCAGGCGAGCAGTACTTC. It specifies CASSTLRAGEQYF.

This sequence joins TRBV5-1 and TRBJ2-3; 7 bases map to TRBD1. CDR3 length: 16 residues. Germline CDR1 and CDR2: SGHRS and YFSETQ. Trimming removed 0 bases from V and 0 bases from J; junction bases left unmatched: 4. CDR3 coding DNA: TGCGCCAGCAGCTTGGTGTCAGGGGGTAGCACAGATACGCAGTATTTT. Protein: CASSLVSGGSTDTQYF.

The rearrangement uses TRBV6-1 and TRBJ2-1; D is unclear. V was cut by 8 bases and J by 9 bases, with 20 bases left in between. Germline lookup yields CDR1 MNHNS and CDR2 SASEGT. This CDR3 comprises 14 residues. CDR3 protein: CASLFTPQFGEQFF. For the CDR3, the DNA is TGTGCCAGCCTGTTCACCCCACAGTTCGGTGAGCAGTTCTTC.

The chain couples TRBV2 to TRBJ2-1; D is unclear. Germline loops: CDR1 SNHLY, CDR2 FYNNEI. V lost 0 bases to trimming and J lost 4 bases, with 13 bases between them. This CDR3 spans 16 amino acids. CDR3 protein: CASSEAGSSYYNEQFF. The CDR3 DNA sequence: TGTGCCAGCAGTGAAGCCGGGTCGAGTTATTACAATGAGCAGTTCTTC. The variable domain in full, with the rest retrieved from reference TRBV2 and TRBJ2-1, is EPEVTQTPSHQVTQMGQEVILRCVPISNHLYFYWYRQILGQKVEFLVSFYNNEISEKSEIFDDQFSVERPDGSNFTLKIRSTKLEDSAMYFCASSEAGSSYYNEQFFGPGTRLTVL.

This chain connects TRBV29-1 to TRBJ2-5, with TRBD1 identical over 8 bases. V lost 5 bases to trimming and J lost 4 bases; unmatched junction nucleotides: 6. The CDR3 has 13 residues. Germline V gene data show CDR1 as SQVTM and CDR2 as ANQGSEA. This CDR3 reads CSVPGTGAETQYF. The CDR3 DNA is TGCAGCGTTCCTGGGACAGGCGCAGAGACCCAGTACTTC.

V and J are TRBV15 and TRBJ1-2; 9 positions agree with TRBD1. The trim removed 1 base at V and 2 bases at J, leaving 2 bases unmatched. Germline-derived CDR1 and CDR2 are LNHNV and YYDKDF (reference sequence). The CDR3 sequence is 15 residues long. The CDR3 DNA is TGTGCCACCAGCAGAGGGACAGGGGCGAACTATGGCTACACCTTC. Protein: CATSRGTGANYGYTF.

The V call is TRBV27, the J call TRBJ2-7, with D maybe TRBD1 (5 bases). This CDR3 has 15 amino acids. The V end was cut by 3 bases, the J end by 3 bases, with 15 bases between. Germline lookup yields CDR1 MNHEY and CDR2 SMNVEV (reference sequence). In nucleotides, the CDR3 is TGTGCCAGCAGTTTGGCAGGGATGGAATTCTACGAGCAGTACTTC. Protein product: CASSLAGMEFYEQYF.

This clone appeared a few times. The CDR3 sequence is CASRTDTEAFF. CDR3 DNA sequence: TGTGCCAGCAGGACGGACACTGAAGCTTTCTTT. The gene calls are TRBV27 and TRBJ1-1; D not resolved. Per the germline V gene, CDR1 is MNHEY and CDR2 is SMNVEV (reference sequence). The CDR3 is made up of 11 amino acids. Between the trimmed V and J ends, which lost 6 bases and 3 bases, there was a span of 5 bases.

V is TRBV7-2 and J is TRBJ1-5; perhaps TRBD1 as D (5 bases). Germline V lookup: CDR1 SGHTA, CDR2 FQGNSA. The ends were cut back, 1 base at V and 2 bases at J, with 18 bases in the middle. CDR3 length: 18 amino acids. Here the CDR3 reads CASSLGAPGLRGNQPQHF. The CDR3 DNA is TGTGCCAGCAGCTTAGGAGCCCCGGGACTTCGGGGCAATCAGCCCCAGCATTTT.